The rows below give T cell receptor beta chains drawn from one sample of a study of blood T cell repertoires in COVID-19. Sequencing used immunoSEQ multiplex PCR; TCRdb keeps in-frame clones, though not all of them. The sample contains around 160,000 clones, roughly 80% of which appear only once. The sequenced material came from peripheral blood. These receptors originate from a human donor with acute or convalescent COVID-19. The donor label of this sample is uncertain. Both conserved end residues are part of each CDR3. The order of the fields is J gene, D gene, V gene, CDR3 protein. A D gene is named only where the DNA matches it firmly.

TRBJ1-2 | - | TRBV5-6 | CASSPPGNYGYTF
TRBJ1-6 | - | TRBV30 | CAWKFKGNSPLHF
TRBJ1-1 | TRBD1 | TRBV5-4 | CASSKPEGASNTEAFF
TRBJ2-3 | TRBD2 | TRBV20-1 | CSALSGDTQYF
TRBJ1-2 | TRBD1 | TRBV4-2 | CASSQGQGGGYTF
TRBJ2-2 | TRBD1 | TRBV10-3 | CAIAPPDRGATGELFF
TRBJ1-1 | - | TRBV2 | CASSALPSTEAFF
TRBJ2-1 | TRBD2 | TRBV24-1 | CATSDPPGLAGGPTYNEQFF
TRBJ2-6 | - | TRBV9 | CASSVDLGANVLTF
TRBJ1-2 | TRBD1 | TRBV19 | CASKDRENPYGYTF
TRBJ1-6 | - | TRBV7-9 | CASSLMGRDSPLHF
TRBJ1-2 | - | TRBV19 | CASSARGQSIYGYTF
TRBJ1-1 | - | TRBV18 | CASSPSQDTEAFF
TRBJ2-5 | - | TRBV6-2/TRBV6-3 | CASSYSGSQGTQYF
TRBJ1-2 | - | TRBV5-4 | CASSQGGVYGYTF
TRBJ2-7 | - | TRBV6-6 | CASSSLTGTMEQYF
TRBJ1-1 | - | TRBV19 | CASSIIKVGRLEAFF
TRBJ1-1 | - | TRBV27 | CASSSGVMSTEAFF
TRBJ1-2 | TRBD1 | TRBV5-1 | CASSLGGGQGVRYTF
TRBJ2-2 | TRBD2 | TRBV5-1 | CASSPGTSGTGELFF
TRBJ2-1 | TRBD2 | TRBV11-3 | CASSTRLANEQFF
TRBJ2-2 | TRBD1 | TRBV15 | CATSRDQETGGSSGELFF
TRBJ1-2 | - | TRBV3-1/TRBV3-2 | CASSPTDNYGYTF
TRBJ2-2 | TRBD2 | TRBV2 | CASFRGGRPTGELFF
TRBJ2-5 | TRBD2 | TRBV3-1/TRBV3-2 | CASSQETASGVETQYF
TRBJ1-1 | - | TRBV11-2 | CASSPSGKSEAFF
TRBJ1-2 | - | TRBV10-3 | CAISESRQGGYGYTF
TRBJ1-1 | - | TRBV9 | CASSVKQANAEAFF
TRBJ1-4 | TRBD1 | TRBV30 | CAWSRTRGNEKLFF
TRBJ1-2 | - | TRBV7-2 | CASSEKTGYTF
TRBJ2-7 | - | TRBV5-4 | CASSWGDSQYEQYF